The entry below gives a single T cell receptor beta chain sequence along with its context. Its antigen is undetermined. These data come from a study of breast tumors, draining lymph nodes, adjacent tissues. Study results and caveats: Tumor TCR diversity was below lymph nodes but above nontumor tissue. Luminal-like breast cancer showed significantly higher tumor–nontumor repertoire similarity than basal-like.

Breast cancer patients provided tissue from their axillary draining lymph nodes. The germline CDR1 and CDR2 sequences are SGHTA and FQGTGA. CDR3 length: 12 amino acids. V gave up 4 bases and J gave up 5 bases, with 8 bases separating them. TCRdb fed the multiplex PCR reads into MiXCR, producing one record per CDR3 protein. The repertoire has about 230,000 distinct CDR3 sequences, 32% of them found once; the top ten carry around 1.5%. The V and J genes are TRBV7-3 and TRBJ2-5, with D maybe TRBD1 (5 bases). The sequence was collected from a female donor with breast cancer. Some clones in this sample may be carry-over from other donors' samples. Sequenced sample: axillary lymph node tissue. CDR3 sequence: CASSSQGETQYF. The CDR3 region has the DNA TGTGCCAGCAGCTCCCAGGGCGAGACCCAGTACTTC.